The T cell receptor beta chain under discussion was sequenced for a study of T cells in Graves' hyperthyroidism and ophthalmopathy. Study results and limitations: Ophthalmopathy stood apart from stable hyperthyroidism in a 13 V-J model. Appearing also in blood were most of the thyroid clonotypes expanded above 0.001. Prediction of ophthalmopathy progression came a median approximately 6.6 months pre-onset.

Template material for amplifying TCR beta CDR3 regions consisted of RNA transcripts. A first-round RT-PCR of the TCR CDR3 used the HTBI primer set. TCRdb reprocessed the multiplex PCR reads via MiXCR and lists one record per CDR3 protein. The repertoire has about 400,000 distinct CDR3 sequences, 11% to 15% of them found once; the top ten carry 25% to 30%. Fresh peripheral blood, 10 ml, was the source of the PBMCs. The germline V and J ends were trimmed by 0 bases and 4 bases, with 8 bases remaining between them. This CDR3 is 14 amino acids long. CDR1 and CDR2 from the germline V gene are SGHDN and FVKESK. This clonotype was found many times. Its cognate antigen is unknown.

The receptor's source is a man in his forties or fifties with Graves' ophthalmopathy. This chain uses TRBV14 with TRBJ2-3; D remains ambiguous. The sample was blood. In nucleotides, the CDR3 is TGTGCCAGCAGCCAAGATATCGTGGCAGATACGCAGTATTTT. Protein: CASSQDIVADTQYF.